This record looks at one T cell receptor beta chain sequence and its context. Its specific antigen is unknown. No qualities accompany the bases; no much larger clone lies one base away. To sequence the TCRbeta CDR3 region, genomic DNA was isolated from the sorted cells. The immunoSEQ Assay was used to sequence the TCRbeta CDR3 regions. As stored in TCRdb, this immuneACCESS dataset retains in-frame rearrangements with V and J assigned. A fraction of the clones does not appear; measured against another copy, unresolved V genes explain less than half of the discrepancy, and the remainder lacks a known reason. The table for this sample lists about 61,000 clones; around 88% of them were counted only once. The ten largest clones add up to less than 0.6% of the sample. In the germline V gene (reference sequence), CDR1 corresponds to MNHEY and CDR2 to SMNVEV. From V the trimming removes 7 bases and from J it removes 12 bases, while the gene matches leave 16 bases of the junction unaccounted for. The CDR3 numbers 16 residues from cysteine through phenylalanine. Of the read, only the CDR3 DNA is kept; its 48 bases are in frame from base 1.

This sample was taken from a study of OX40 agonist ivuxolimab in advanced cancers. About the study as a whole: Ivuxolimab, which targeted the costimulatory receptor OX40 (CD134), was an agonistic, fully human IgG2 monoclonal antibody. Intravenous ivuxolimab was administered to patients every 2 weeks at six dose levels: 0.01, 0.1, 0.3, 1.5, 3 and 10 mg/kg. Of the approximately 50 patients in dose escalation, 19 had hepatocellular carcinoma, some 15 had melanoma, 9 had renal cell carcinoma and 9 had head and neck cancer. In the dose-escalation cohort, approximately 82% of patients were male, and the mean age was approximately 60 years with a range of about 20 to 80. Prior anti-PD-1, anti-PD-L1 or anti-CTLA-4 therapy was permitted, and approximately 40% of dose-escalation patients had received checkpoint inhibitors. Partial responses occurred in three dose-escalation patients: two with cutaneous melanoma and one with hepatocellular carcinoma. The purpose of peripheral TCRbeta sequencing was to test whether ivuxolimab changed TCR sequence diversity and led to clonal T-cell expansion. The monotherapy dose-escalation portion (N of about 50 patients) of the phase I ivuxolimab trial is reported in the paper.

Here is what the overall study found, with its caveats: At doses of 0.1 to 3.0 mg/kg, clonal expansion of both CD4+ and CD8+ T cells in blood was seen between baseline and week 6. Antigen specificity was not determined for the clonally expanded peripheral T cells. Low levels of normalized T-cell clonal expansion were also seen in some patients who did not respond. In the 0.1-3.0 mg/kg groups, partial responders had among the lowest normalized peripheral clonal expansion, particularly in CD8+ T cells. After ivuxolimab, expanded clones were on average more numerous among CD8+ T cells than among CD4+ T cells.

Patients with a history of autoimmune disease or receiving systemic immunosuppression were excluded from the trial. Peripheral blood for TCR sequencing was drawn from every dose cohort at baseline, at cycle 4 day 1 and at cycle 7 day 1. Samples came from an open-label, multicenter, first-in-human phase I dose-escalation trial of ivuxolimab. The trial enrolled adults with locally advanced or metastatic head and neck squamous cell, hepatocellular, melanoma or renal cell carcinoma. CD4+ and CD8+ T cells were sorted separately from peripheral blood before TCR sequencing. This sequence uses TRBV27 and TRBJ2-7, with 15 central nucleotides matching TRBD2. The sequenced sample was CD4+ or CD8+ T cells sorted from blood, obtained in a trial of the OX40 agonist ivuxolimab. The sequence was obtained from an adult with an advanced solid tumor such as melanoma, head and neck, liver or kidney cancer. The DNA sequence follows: TGTGCCAGCACCCTACGGGGCGGTGGGACTAGCGGGAGGCCGTACTTC. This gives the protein CASTLRGGGTSGRPYF.